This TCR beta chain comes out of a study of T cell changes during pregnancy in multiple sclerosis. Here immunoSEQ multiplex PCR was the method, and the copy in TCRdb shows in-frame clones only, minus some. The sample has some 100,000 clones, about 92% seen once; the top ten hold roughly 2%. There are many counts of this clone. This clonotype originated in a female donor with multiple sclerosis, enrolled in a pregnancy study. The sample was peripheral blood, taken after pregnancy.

CDR3 residues: CASNQGERITGELFF. As DNA, the CDR3 is TGTGCCAGTAACCAGGGGGAGCGTATTACCGGGGAGCTGTTTTTT. This sequence joins TRBV28 and TRBJ2-2; 7 bases map to TRBD1. Germline loops: CDR1 MDHEN, CDR2 SYDVKM. V dropped 9 bases and J dropped 5; count of bases not matched to a gene: 12. This CDR3 is 15 amino acids long.